The subject of this entry is one TCR beta chain. Antigen specificity is unknown. The record originates from a study of shared clonotypes between healthy human individuals. Study-wide points: Relative to memory subsets, naive subsets generally showed larger estimated richness.

Assay execution took place at the deep level. Profiled with immunoSEQ multiplex PCR; TCRdb holds only in-frame clones, not every one. In the table there are around 2.5 million clones, over 85% of which are singletons. The length of the CDR3 is 14 residues. V was pared by 3 bases and J by 6 bases, with 15 bases between. Germline CDR1 SGHDT, CDR2 YYEEEE. The sequence derives from a man between 18 and 29 years old in good health. Some clones in this sample may be carry-over from other donors' samples. V gene TRBV5-6 combines with J gene TRBJ1-1, with a weak D call TRBD1 (6 bases). Input material: naive CD4+ T cells from PBMCs. Subset defined: CD45RA+ positively selected. CDR3 in amino acids: CASSWTVGVAEAFF. CDR3 bases: TGTGCCAGCAGCTGGACAGTGGGGGTGGCTGAAGCTTTCTTT.